This is a list of T cell receptor beta chains from one sample in a study of CD8 T cells in ankylosing spondylitis. TCRdb analysed the 5' RACE reads with MiXCR anew, one entry per CDR3 protein. Of 650,000 to 800,000 distinct CDR3 sequences in the sample, 19% are singletons; the top ten hold 15% to 20%. Input material: blood, either unsorted or a sorted T cell fraction (not recorded which). These receptors all come from a male donor with ankylosing spondylitis. Each CDR3 is given with its conserved first and last residue. The D gene is left open where the match is weak. Where a row states a size, it is once, few, many or the class of an expanded clone; other rows omit it.

CDR3 DNA | CDR3 protein | J gene | D gene | clone size | V gene
TGTGCCAGCAGTTTAGGTAGGGCTGGGGCCAACGTCCTGACTTTC | CASSLGRAGANVLTF | TRBJ2-6 | - | many | TRBV12-3/TRBV12-4
TGTGCCAGCAGCTTCCCCCGGGAGGGAAGTAGCACTGAAGCTTTCTTT | CASSFPREGSSTEAFF | TRBJ1-1 | - | few | TRBV11-2
TGCAGTGCCCCGTCGTGGGGGGTGAGCTCCTACGAGCAGTACTTC | CSAPSWGVSSYEQYF | TRBJ2-7 | - | few | TRBV20-1
TGCAGCGTTGAAGAGGCTACAGGGGGGTCCTACAATGAGCAGTTCTTC | CSVEEATGGSYNEQFF | TRBJ2-1 | TRBD1 | - | TRBV29-1
TGCAGCGTTAGCGGGGGAGAAGAGACCCAGTACTTC | CSVSGGEETQYF | TRBJ2-5 | TRBD2 | few | TRBV29-1
TGCAGCGTTGTGGCGGGGGGCACCTACGAGCAGTACTTC | CSVVAGGTYEQYF | TRBJ2-7 | TRBD2 | few | TRBV29-1
TGTGCCAGCAGTGCGGACAGGGGGTTAGTAGCTTTCTTT | CASSADRGLVAFF | TRBJ1-1 | TRBD1 | few | TRBV6-4
TGCAGTGCTACTGACAGTAAGATCAATGAGCAGTTCTTC | CSATDSKINEQFF | TRBJ2-1 | - | - | TRBV20-1
TGCAGTGCTAGTATGGTTGGGACTAGCGCCTACAATGAGCAGTTCTTC | CSASMVGTSAYNEQFF | TRBJ2-1 | TRBD2 | few | TRBV20-1
TGTGCCAGCAGTTTAGCCCGCGGGCTAGAGACCCAGTACTTC | CASSLARGLETQYF | TRBJ2-5 | - | - | TRBV12-3/TRBV12-4
TGTGCCAGCAGGATAGGACTAGCGATATTGGATGAGCAGTTCTTC | CASRIGLAILDEQFF | TRBJ2-1 | TRBD2 | few | TRBV6-1
TGTGCCAGCAGTGAATTGGGCCGGGCAGGCTACACCTTC | CASSELGRAGYTF | TRBJ1-2 | - | - | TRBV6-1
TGTGCCAGCAGCTCCACAGGAGCCGAGCAGTACTTC | CASSSTGAEQYF | TRBJ2-7 | - | many | TRBV11-2
TGTGCCAGCACCGAAGTAGGGTACAATGAGCAGTTCTTC | CASTEVGYNEQFF | TRBJ2-1 | - | - | TRBV5-6
TGTGCCAGCAGCCTCAGAGCTGGCGGGGGGGCCCGGGAGACCCAGTACTTC | CASSLRAGGGARETQYF | TRBJ2-5 | TRBD2 | few | TRBV12-3/TRBV12-4
TGCGCCAGCAGCAGAACCGGGACTAGCGGCTACTCCTACAATGAGCAGTTCTTC | CASSRTGTSGYSYNEQFF | TRBJ2-1 | TRBD2 | once | TRBV5-1
TGCGCCAGCAGCCAAGAGACCTCCCCCCCAGCACTCTACGAGCAGTACTTC | CASSQETSPPALYEQYF | TRBJ2-7 | - | - | TRBV4-1
TGTGCCAGCACCGAGGGGACTAGGTACACAGATACGCAGTATTTT | CASTEGTRYTDTQYF | TRBJ2-3 | TRBD2 | - | TRBV12-3/TRBV12-4
TGTGCCAGCAAAACAGGGCCCTACGAGCAGTACTTC | CASKTGPYEQYF | TRBJ2-7 | - | - | TRBV27
TGTGCCAGTAGCACCGGGAGGGGACCAAGCTACGAGCAGTACTTC | CASSTGRGPSYEQYF | TRBJ2-7 | TRBD2 | - | TRBV19
TGCGCCAGCAGCCAAGATGGGGGGCTCGCCTACGAGCAGTACTTC | CASSQDGGLAYEQYF | TRBJ2-7 | - | few | TRBV4-1
TGTGCCAGCAGTTACCCGCTCACAGGGGCTAGCAATCAGCCCCAGCATTTT | CASSYPLTGASNQPQHF | TRBJ1-5 | TRBD1 | few | TRBV6-2/TRBV6-3
TGTGCCAGTACCCAAAAGTGGCAGGGTATCACTGAAGCTTTCTTT | CASTQKWQGITEAFF | TRBJ1-1 | - | many | TRBV19